This T cell receptor (beta chain) was sequenced for a study of T cell repertoires in cytomegalovirus infection. Study background: Recently identified HLA-C-restricted CMV epitopes were among the peptides used. TCR beta signatures that were public indicated CMV infection and matching HLA type. Study outcomes and limitations: HLA-C-restricted CMV-specific TCR beta clonotypes prevailed in the ex vivo response. Totalled public TCR beta family frequency picked out people who carried CMV plus the relevant HLA.

TCRdb redid the calling of the reads with MiXCR, one entry per CDR3 protein. The table records roughly 500,000 distinct CDR3 sequences, 40% to 50% of them present only once. The germline V and J ends were trimmed by 2 bases and 0 bases, with 14 bases remaining between them. CDR3 length equals 16 residues. Germline CDR1 MNHNS, CDR2 SASEGT. A few counts support this clonotype. The antigen remains undetermined. This chain joins TRBV6-1 and TRBJ2-7, with a possible D match to TRBD1 (5 bases). The TCR originated in a human donor in good health (CMV status not recorded). Some clones in this sample may be carry-over from other donors' samples. Sequenced material: cultured PBMCs, taken from culture after CMV antigen stimulation. In DNA, the CDR3 is TGTGCCAGCAGTGAATGGGGCAGCAAAGCCTCCTACGAGCAGTACTTC. Protein product: CASSEWGSKASYEQYF.